These 25 T cell receptor beta chains came from one sample sequenced in a study of lymphopenia after photon versus proton radiotherapy. Sequenced by immunoSEQ multiplex PCR; TCRdb stores in-frame clones only, minus some. Of 15,000 to 20,000 clones listed, 75% to 85% are singletons. The specimen comprised peripheral blood, sampled from a patient treated with proton-based radiotherapy. The receptors here all came from a man in his 70s with pancreatic cancer.

The chain recombines TRBV7-9 with TRBJ1-2, with D hard to call. The CDR3 has 17 amino acids. Trimming stripped 6 bases from V and 3 bases from J, with 23 bases between. The germline V gene encodes CDR1 SEHNR and CDR2 FQNEAQ (reference sequence). CDR3 nucleotides: TGTGCCAGCAGTCGATCCGGAACCGCTGAGGGCTACTATGGCTACACCTTC. Translation gives CASSRSGTAEGYYGYTF.

The gene calls are TRBV5-4 and TRBJ2-7; tentatively, D is TRBD2 (5 bases). The CDR3 loop spans 15 amino acids. Germline V gives CDR1 SGHNT, CDR2 YYREEE (reference sequence). Trimming cost V 4 bases and J 1 base, with 15 bases left between them. The CDR3 sequence: CASSPGLSGSYEQYF. The CDR3, as DNA: TGTGCCAGCAGCCCGGGTCTTTCGGGGTCCTACGAGCAGTACTTC.

The chain has TRBV11-3 and TRBJ1-1; the D gene is possibly TRBD1 (5 bases). Trimming cost V 6 bases and J 1 base, with 21 bases left between them. This CDR3 is built from 17 residues. Germline CDR1 is SGHNT and CDR2 is YENEEA. Here the CDR3 reads CASRGARSGRQNTEAFF. In nucleotides, the CDR3 is TGTGCCAGCAGAGGGGCGCGGTCCGGGAGGCAGAACACTGAAGCTTTCTTT.

A single count supports this clone. The rearrangement uses TRBV5-4 and TRBJ2-5; perhaps TRBD1 as D (6 bases). This CDR3 has 14 residues. The V end was cut by 4 bases, the J end by 4 bases, with 14 bases between. CDR1 is SGHNT and CDR2 is YYREEE in the germline V gene (reference sequence). The CDR3 nucleotides are TGTGCCAGCAGCCCTCAGGGGTTTGGAGAGACCCAGTACTTC. Translating it yields CASSPQGFGETQYF.

The genes are TRBV7-9 and TRBJ1-1, with 12 positions matching TRBD1. J was trimmed by 6 bases and V by 4 bases; bases with no gene match: 6. The CDR3 has 15 residues. Germline assignment: CDR1 SEHNR and CDR2 FQNEAQ (reference sequence). DNA of the CDR3: TGTGCCAGCAGCTGGGACAGGGGGCGCGGTCCTGAAGCTTTCTTT. Its protein product is CASSWDRGRGPEAFF.

CDR3 sequence reads: CASVARDRGHGGYTF. CDR3 in DNA: TGTGCCAGCGTAGCCCGGGACAGGGGGCACGGTGGCTACACCTTC. The chain is built from TRBV2 and TRBJ1-2, with 12 bases matching TRBD1. The CDR3 contains 15 residues. V lost 8 bases, J lost 7 bases, and 11 bases stayed unmatched. Germline CDR1 is SNHLY and CDR2 is FYNNEI.

The rearrangement joins TRBV9 to TRBJ2-3, with D tentatively TRBD1 (6 bases). Germline values: CDR1 SGDLS, CDR2 YYNGEE. The CDR3 runs to 16 residues. Trimming shortened V by 3 bases and J by 0 bases, and 14 bases separated the two germline ends. The DNA for the CDR3 is TGTGCCAGCAGCGACCTCCGGACAGCTAGCACAGATACGCAGTATTTT. This codes for CASSDLRTASTDTQYF.

The chain links TRBV4-1 to TRBJ2-1; D unclear. The V end was cut by 3 bases, the J end by 10 bases, with 7 bases between. The CDR3 loop spans 11 amino acids. Per germline, CDR1 MGHRA and CDR2 YSYEKL. Here the CDR3 reads CASSQQEEQFF. CDR3 in DNA: TGCGCCAGCAGCCAGCAGGAGGAGCAGTTCTTC.

The chain is built from TRBV27 and TRBJ2-7; D not resolved. The CDR3 is made up of 15 amino acids. Germline V gives CDR1 MNHEY, CDR2 SMNVEV (reference sequence). Trimming stripped 3 bases from V and 0 bases from J, with 12 bases between. CDR3 nucleotide sequence: TGTGCCAGCAGTTTGACTGGGCAGCACTCCTACGAGCAGTACTTC. This gives the protein CASSLTGQHSYEQYF.

The genes are TRBV9 and TRBJ1-4, with D tentatively TRBD1 (6 bases). Trimming left V 4 bases short and J 10 bases short, with 20 bases between. There are 15 residues in the CDR3. CDR1 is SGDLS, CDR2 YYNGEE, per germline. CDR3 sequence: CASSPGQLSVGKLFF. Written as DNA, the CDR3 is TGTGCCAGCAGCCCCGGACAGTTAAGTGTTGGAAAACTGTTTTTT.

This clone showed up just once. The chain is built from TRBV6-1 and TRBJ2-7; 10 positions match TRBD2. The CDR3 has 15 residues. The V gene end was trimmed by 6 bases and the J gene end by 2 bases; junction bases not matched to a gene: 7. Germline V lookup: CDR1 MNHNS, CDR2 SASEGT. The CDR3 bases are TGTGCCAGCAGAGGACTAGCGGTACATCCCTACGAGCAGTACTTC. Protein: CASRGLAVHPYEQYF.

The chain is built from TRBV2 and TRBJ2-7; D tentatively reads TRBD1 or TRBD2 (6 bases each). V shed 4 bases and J shed 3 bases, with 10 bases lying between them. The germline V gene has CDR1 SNHLY and CDR2 FYNNEI. There are 13 residues in the CDR3. The CDR3 is CASSVGGYYEQYF. Here the CDR3 DNA reads TGTGCCAGCAGTGTCGGGGGCTACTACGAGCAGTACTTC.

The chain carries TRBV10-3 and TRBJ2-1; D unclear. Per the germline V gene, CDR1 is ENHRY and CDR2 is SYGVKD. Trimming removed 8 bases at V and 6 bases at J, with 8 bases between. The CDR3 is 11 residues long. The CDR3 region has the DNA TGTGCCATCGAGAGCACCAATGAGCAGTTCTTC. Translated: CAIESTNEQFF.

V gene TRBV9 combines with J gene TRBJ2-5; D perhaps matches TRBD1 (6 bases). The CDR3 sequence is 16 residues long. Between the trimmed V and J ends, which lost 0 bases and 1 base, there was a span of 13 bases. Germline V CDR1 and CDR2: SGDLS, YYNGEE. In DNA, the CDR3 is TGTGCCAGCAGCGTAGATGAGGGGGTCCTCCAAGAGACCCAGTACTTC. Amino acid sequence: CASSVDEGVLQETQYF.

The rearrangement uses TRBV4-2 and TRBJ2-1; 7 positions match TRBD2. The J segment lost 0 bases and the V segment lost 5 bases, leaving 7 bases of the junction unmatched. Germline V gives CDR1 LGHNA, CDR2 YNFKEQ. This CDR3 is built from 16 residues. Here the CDR3 reads CASSSRGDASYNEQFF. The CDR3 region has the DNA TGTGCCAGCAGCTCCCGGGGGGATGCCTCCTACAATGAGCAGTTCTTC.

This chain links TRBV18 with TRBJ1-1, with D perhaps matching TRBD1 (5 bases). V lost 6 bases and J lost 1, with 15 bases in between. CDR3 length equals 15 residues. CDR1 is KGHSH, CDR2 LQKENI, per germline. The CDR3 coding sequence is TGTGCCAGCTCTGGGGGTCGGGGATCGAACACTGAAGCTTTCTTT. Protein sequence: CASSGGRGSNTEAFF. The whole variable domain, filled in from reference TRBV18 and TRBJ1-1, reads NAGVMQNPRHLVRRRGQEARLRCSPMKGHSHVYWYRQLPEEGLKFMVYLQKENIIDESGMPKERFSAEFPKEGPSILRIQQVVRGDSAAYFCASSGGRGSNTEAFFGQGTRLTVV.

The chain links TRBV4-1 to TRBJ2-7; no clear D. Trimming removed 0 bases at V and 6 bases at J, with 18 bases between. Germline values: CDR1 MGHRA, CDR2 YSYEKL. The CDR3 contains 16 residues. The CDR3 here is CASSQESTMGRREQYF. DNA for the CDR3: TGCGCCAGCAGCCAAGAGTCGACCATGGGAAGGCGCGAGCAGTACTTC.

This chain links TRBV5-1 with TRBJ2-1; TRBD2 aligns across 8 bases. Germline V gene data show CDR1 as SGHRS and CDR2 as YFSETQ. The V and J ends lost 4 bases and 0 bases, in that order; junction bases with no gene match: 3. The CDR3 has 15 residues. The CDR3 bases are TGCGCCAGCAGCCGTGCGGGAGGCTCCTACAATGAGCAGTTCTTC. It translates to CASSRAGGSYNEQFF.

The chain recombines TRBV5-8 with TRBJ1-2, with D unresolved. The germline V and J ends were trimmed by 4 bases and 6 bases, with 10 bases remaining between them. The germline gives CDR1 SGHTS, CDR2 YDEGEE. This CDR3 comprises 12 residues. The CDR3 DNA reads TGTGCCAGCAGCCTGGAGGGAAATGGCTACACCTTC. It translates to CASSLEGNGYTF.

Notes on this clone: Within the sample, other DNA sequences also encode this same CDR3. The CDR3, as DNA: TGTGCTTGGTCGACTAGCGGGAGGACAGATACGCAGTATTTT. This encodes CAWSTSGRTDTQYF. V usage is TRBV30 and J usage is TRBJ2-3; 13 positions match TRBD2. Germline CDR1 is GTSNPN and CDR2 is SVGIG (reference sequence). The CDR3 spans 14 residues.

V is TRBV25-1 and J is TRBJ2-5; no clear D gene. The V end lost 1 base, the J end lost 7 bases, and 13 bases lay between the germline ends. There are 14 residues in the CDR3. In germline, CDR1 is MGHDK, CDR2 SYGVNS. The chain's CDR3 is CASSESVPYSTQYF. In DNA form, the CDR3 reads TGTGCCAGCAGTGAATCCGTCCCGTATTCGACCCAGTACTTC.

A word on this clone: Other DNA sequences within the sample encode an identical CDR3. The rearrangement uses TRBV5-1 and TRBJ2-3, with unresolved D. Germline assignment: CDR1 SGHRS and CDR2 YFSETQ. There are 12 residues in the CDR3. The ends were cut back, 4 bases at V and 2 bases at J, with 5 bases in the middle. DNA for the CDR3: TGCGCCAGCAGCCTATCCACAGATACGCAGTATTTT. It codes for CASSLSTDTQYF.

This chain links TRBV6-1 with TRBJ2-3; D gene unclear. V was clipped by 2 bases and J by 0 bases, with 9 bases between them. Germline V CDR1 and CDR2: MNHNS, SASEGT. The CDR3 totals 15 residues. The CDR3, as DNA: TGTGCCAGCAGTGAAATCTATTCTAGCACAGATACGCAGTATTTT. Protein product: CASSEIYSSTDTQYF.

The V call is TRBV29-1, the J call TRBJ1-1; no clear D. Germline lookup yields CDR1 SQVTM and CDR2 ANQGSEA. Trimming left V 4 bases short and J 1 base short, with 7 bases between. The CDR3 extends over 12 amino acids. This CDR3 reads CSVGRENTEAFF. CDR3 sequence (DNA): TGCAGCGTTGGTCGGGAGAACACTGAAGCTTTCTTT.

The chain recombines TRBV30 with TRBJ2-3; D perhaps matches TRBD2 (6 bases). Germline CDR1 and CDR2: GTSNPN and SVGIG (reference sequence). Trimming removed 0 bases at V and 1 base at J, with 11 bases between. The CDR3 runs 15 residues. Written as DNA, the CDR3 is TGTGCCTGGAGTGTATTCGCTAGCGGCACAGATACGCAGTATTTT. This codes for CAWSVFASGTDTQYF. Full variable domain (missing parts from reference TRBV30 and TRBJ2-3): SQTIHQWPATLVQPVGSPLSLECTVEGTSNPNLYWYRQAAGRGLQLLFYSVGIGQISSEVPQNLSASRPQDRQFILSSKKLLLSDSGFYLCAWSVFASGTDTQYFGPGTRLTVL.